A selection of T cell receptor beta chains follows, all from one sample in a study of T-cell reconstitution after alpha-beta-depleted transplantation in children. TCRdb reprocessed the PCR reads with MiXCR, giving one entry per CDR3 protein. The sample has roughly 790,000 distinct CDR3 sequences; approximately 15% are singletons. The starting material was PBMCs, mostly from graft donor cells, obtained 360 days after TCRalphabeta/CD19-depleted stem cell transplant. The source of these receptors is a male patient under 18 who had a stem cell transplant for acute lymphoblastic leukemia, so the T cells may come from the graft donor. Both conserved end residues are part of each CDR3. The D gene is left open where the match is weak. Rows may omit the clone size; those that give it use once, few, many or a size class.

v_gene	j_gene	abundance	d_gene	CDR3aa	CDR3nt
TRBV11-3	TRBJ2-3	-	-	CASSLGNSGRGDTQYF	TGTGCCAGCAGCTTAGGTAATAGCGGTAGAGGAGATACGCAGTATTTT
TRBV7-9	TRBJ2-7	once	-	CASSLVGSGLSYEQYF	TGTGCCAGCAGCTTAGTTGGAAGCGGACTTTCCTACGAGCAGTACTTC
TRBV14	TRBJ1-2	-	-	CASSQHEEYLYGYTF	TGTGCCAGCAGCCAGCATGAGGAATACCTCTATGGCTACACCTTC
TRBV12-3/TRBV12-4	TRBJ2-3	once	TRBD2	CASSQAGGVTDTQYF	TGTGCCAGCAGCCAAGCGGGAGGGGTCACAGATACGCAGTATTTT
TRBV15	TRBJ2-1	-	TRBD2	CATSRVGAGAFEQFF	TGTGCCACCAGCAGAGTAGGAGCGGGAGCTTTTGAGCAGTTCTTC
TRBV5-1	TRBJ1-1	few	-	CASSPTGLGTEAFF	TGCGCCAGCAGCCCTACAGGGTTGGGCACTGAAGCTTTCTTT
TRBV5-1	TRBJ2-1	-	-	CASSLILWRHNEQFF	TGCGCCAGCAGCCTAATTCTATGGCGGCACAATGAGCAGTTCTTC
TRBV5-1	TRBJ2-7	-	TRBD2	CASSLGAGVSYEQYF	TGCGCCAGCAGCTTGGGTGCGGGAGTCTCCTACGAGCAGTACTTC
TRBV3-1	TRBJ2-1	few	TRBD1	CASSQRDRGQFF	TGTGCCAGCAGCCAAAGAGACAGGGGGCAGTTCTTC
TRBV29-1	TRBJ2-5	-	TRBD1	CSVDRGPGETQYF	TGCAGCGTGGACAGGGGGCCGGGGGAGACCCAGTACTTC
TRBV7-6	TRBJ2-1	few	TRBD2	CASSLDPLAEGNEQFF	TGTGCCAGCAGCTTAGATCCCCTAGCGGAGGGGAATGAGCAGTTCTTC
TRBV19	TRBJ2-5	once	TRBD1	CASRRSGTGFPTPETQYF	TGTGCCAGTAGGAGATCCGGGACAGGTTTCCCTACCCCAGAGACCCAGTACTTC
TRBV9	TRBJ2-1	-	TRBD2	CASSRLAPYNEQFF	TGTGCCAGCAGCCGACTAGCGCCTTACAATGAGCAGTTCTTC
TRBV7-9	TRBJ2-5	-	TRBD1	CASSWRTGGVETQYF	TGTGCCAGCAGCTGGCGGACAGGGGGCGTCGAGACCCAGTACTTC
TRBV29-1	TRBJ2-7	-	-	CSALGGPYEQYF	TGCAGCGCCCTTGGAGGCCCCTACGAGCAGTACTTC
TRBV25-1	TRBJ1-3	-	-	CASSEWGIRGNTIYF	TGTGCCAGCAGTGAATGGGGGATTCGTGGAAACACCATATATTTT
TRBV28	TRBJ2-7	few	TRBD2	CASSFIAGDGEQYF	TGTGCCAGCAGTTTTATAGCGGGAGATGGCGAGCAGTACTTC
TRBV5-1	TRBJ2-2	many	TRBD1	CASSLGQGNTGELFF	TGCGCCAGCAGCCTGGGACAGGGGAACACCGGGGAGCTGTTTTTT
TRBV5-1	TRBJ2-7	-	TRBD1	CASSWGGQGSYEQYF	TGCGCCAGCAGCTGGGGGGGACAGGGATCCTACGAGCAGTACTTC
TRBV5-1	TRBJ2-4	few	TRBD1	CASSPRTGVPKNIQYF	TGCGCCAGCAGCCCGAGGACAGGGGTTCCCAAAAACATTCAGTACTTC
TRBV6-5	TRBJ1-4	-	-	CASSYSNPDSTNEKLFF	TGTGCCAGCAGTTACTCGAACCCAGATTCAACTAATGAAAAACTGTTTTTT
TRBV4-1	TRBJ2-7	few	-	CASSQPLASYEQYF	TGCGCCAGCAGTCAACCCTTAGCGAGCTACGAGCAGTACTTC
TRBV27	TRBJ2-7	-	TRBD2	CASTAGVQQYF	TGTGCCAGCACAGCGGGGGTGCAGCAGTACTTC
TRBV5-6	TRBJ1-5	many	-	CASSARRGFDQPQHF	TGTGCCAGCAGCGCCCGGAGGGGCTTTGATCAGCCCCAGCATTTT
TRBV7-2	TRBJ1-1	few	-	CASSLERVSEAFF	TGTGCCAGCAGCTTAGAGAGGGTCTCGGAAGCTTTCTTT
TRBV7-8	TRBJ2-5	few	-	CATHRGQETQYF	TGTGCCACCCACCGCGGGCAAGAGACCCAGTACTTC
TRBV27	TRBJ1-5	few	-	CASSLGAWGNQPQHF	TGTGCCAGCAGTTTAGGTGCGTGGGGCAATCAGCCCCAGCATTTT
TRBV24-1	TRBJ2-2	-	TRBD1	CATSIGTGGTGELFF	TGTGCCACCAGTATTGGGACAGGGGGCACCGGGGAGCTGTTTTTT
TRBV4-3	TRBJ2-3	few	TRBD2	CASSQDAGGGRQYF	TGCGCCAGCAGCCAAGATGCGGGAGGTGGACGGCAGTATTTT
TRBV21-1	TRBJ2-1	-	-	CASSKHPRGGHNEQFF	TGTGCCAGCAGCAAGCATCCCAGGGGAGGGCACAATGAGCAGTTCTTC
TRBV4-1	TRBJ2-1	many	-	CASSQGHSAVPGEQFF	TGCGCCAGCAGCCAAGGCCACTCAGCGGTGCCTGGGGAGCAGTTCTTC
TRBV6-2/TRBV6-3	TRBJ1-1	-	-	CASSRPRNTEAFF	TGTGCCAGCAGCAGGCCACGGAACACTGAAGCTTTCTTT